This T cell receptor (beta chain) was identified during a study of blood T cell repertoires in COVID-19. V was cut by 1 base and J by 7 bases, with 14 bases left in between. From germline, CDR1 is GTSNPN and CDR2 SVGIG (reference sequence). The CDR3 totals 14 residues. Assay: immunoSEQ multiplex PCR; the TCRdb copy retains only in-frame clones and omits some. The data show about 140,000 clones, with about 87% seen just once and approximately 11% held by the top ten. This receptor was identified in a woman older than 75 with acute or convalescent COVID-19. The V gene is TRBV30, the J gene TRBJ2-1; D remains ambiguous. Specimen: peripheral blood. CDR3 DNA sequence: TGTGCCTGGAGTGGACTCTTTCTTGGAAATGAGCAGTTCTTC. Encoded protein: CAWSGLFLGNEQFF.